The 17 T cell receptor beta chains below were found in one sample sequenced in a study of technical replicates of blood from a few donors. Assay: immunoSEQ multiplex PCR; the TCRdb copy retains only in-frame clones and omits some. The sample records 14,000 or so clones, 75% to 90% being singletons. Material: PBMCs. The receptors were gathered from a human donor in good health.

The V and J genes are TRBV5-1 and TRBJ2-3, with 7 bases aligning to TRBD2. The CDR3 runs to 16 residues. The trim removed 0 bases at V and 2 bases at J, leaving 6 bases unmatched. Germline V CDR1 and CDR2: SGHRS, YFSETQ. As DNA, the CDR3 is TGCGCCAGCAGCTTGGTACAACTAGCGTACACAGATACGCAGTATTTT. It is translated as CASSLVQLAYTDTQYF.

The chain couples TRBV18 to TRBJ2-7; maybe TRBD1 (5 bases). This CDR3 has 14 amino acids. Germline values: CDR1 KGHSH, CDR2 LQKENI. The V end was cut by 3 bases, the J end by 6 bases, with 15 bases between. The CDR3 reads CASSPPLRGGEQYF. CDR3 coding DNA: TGTGCCAGCTCACCCCCCCTTAGGGGTGGCGAGCAGTACTTC.

This sequence joins TRBV19 and TRBJ1-2, with a weak D call TRBD1 (5 bases). The CDR3 spans 16 residues. Germline CDR1 is LNHDA and CDR2 is SQIVND (reference sequence). The V end was cut by 7 bases, the J end by 4 bases, with 22 bases between. CDR3 amino acids: CASTPYPHGGSYGYTF. The CDR3, as DNA: TGTGCCAGTACACCATACCCCCACGGGGGTAGCTATGGCTACACCTTC.

The chain has TRBV5-6 and TRBJ2-5, with D hard to call. The V gene lost 1 base and the J gene lost 8 bases, with 18 bases spanning the gap. The CDR3 extends over 15 amino acids. Germline assignment: CDR1 SGHDT and CDR2 YYEEEE. Here the CDR3 reads CASSLSRVYSLTQYF. The CDR3 DNA is TGTGCCAGCAGCTTGTCCCGTGTCTACTCCTTAACCCAGTACTTC.

The V call is TRBV11-3, the J call TRBJ2-1, with 7 bases identical to TRBD2. Looked up from germline, CDR1 is SGHNT and CDR2 is YENEEA. V shed 1 base and J 7 bases; nucleotides not matched to a gene: 7. CDR3 size: 15 residues. The CDR3 is CASSLGSGSRNEQFF. The CDR3 nucleotides are TGTGCCAGCAGCTTAGGTAGCGGGTCAAGAAATGAGCAGTTCTTC. Looking up the rest from reference TRBV11-3 and TRBJ2-1 gives the full variable domain: EAGVVQSPRYKIIEKKQPVAFWCNPISGHNTLYWYLQNLGQGPELLIRYENEEAVDDSQLPKDRFSAERLKGVDSTLKIQPAELGDSAVYLCASSLGSGSRNEQFFGPGTRLTVL.

The V gene is TRBV11-2, the J gene TRBJ2-7, with 8 nucleotides matching TRBD1. The V segment lost 5 bases and the J segment 6 bases; nucleotides outside the gene matches: 12. The CDR3 contains 15 residues. The germline V gene has CDR1 SGHAT and CDR2 FQNNGV. CDR3 nucleotide sequence: TGTGCCAGCAGCGAAACCCCGGACAGGGTTTCCGAGCAGTACTTC. It is translated as CASSETPDRVSEQYF.

This clone was seen only once. V gene TRBV28 combines with J gene TRBJ2-1; tentatively, D is TRBD2 (6 bases). The CDR3 extends over 13 amino acids. V lost 8 bases, J lost 6 bases, and 14 bases lay in between. The V gene's germline CDR1 is MDHEN and CDR2 SYDVKM. The CDR3, as DNA: TGTGCCAGCGGGACTCACCCCGTCAATGAGCAGTTCTTC. This encodes CASGTHPVNEQFF.

This clone came up a few times. The rearrangement uses TRBV7-8 and TRBJ2-7; D may be TRBD2 (6 bases). Germline CDR1 SGHVS, CDR2 FQNEAQ. Trimming took off 1 base at V and 10 bases at J, with 11 bases between the two ends. The CDR3 contains 12 residues. The CDR3 bases are TGTGCCAGCAGCTTAGGATTAGCGGATCAGTACTTC. Translating it yields CASSLGLADQYF.

The chain employs TRBV5-1 and TRBJ2-6; D possibly corresponds to TRBD2 (6 bases). Trimming removed 1 base from V and 4 bases from J, with 12 bases in between. CDR3 length: 16 residues. Germline V lookup: CDR1 SGHRS, CDR2 YFSETQ. The CDR3 region has the DNA TGCGCCAGCAGCTTGTGGGGGGTGGAAGGGGCCAACGTCCTGACTTTC. This gives the protein CASSLWGVEGANVLTF.

A few counts support this clone. For the CDR3, the DNA is TGTGCCAGCAGTGATGGGGGGAAAGGGGACACTGAAGCTTTCTTT. Translation: CASSDGGKGDTEAFF. The chain combines TRBV6-1 with TRBJ1-1; D might be TRBD1 (5 bases). Deletions cut 3 bases from V and 3 bases from J, with 14 bases between. Germline-derived CDR1 and CDR2 are MNHNS and SASEGT. CDR3 length: 15 amino acids.

The chain has TRBV18 and TRBJ2-2, with D possibly being TRBD1 (6 bases). Germline V gives CDR1 KGHSH, CDR2 LQKENI. V was shortened by 2 bases and J by 6 bases, with 16 bases between the two germline ends. The CDR3 loop spans 16 amino acids. The CDR3 loop is CASSPSRGRSSGELFF. The CDR3 DNA sequence: TGTGCCAGCTCACCAAGCAGGGGAAGAAGTTCCGGGGAGCTGTTTTTT.

In DNA, the CDR3 is TGTGCCAGCAGTTCTCCGGGGACTAGCGGGAGGTTGTACGAGCAGTACTTC. Protein: CASSSPGTSGRLYEQYF. This chain connects TRBV28 to TRBJ2-7; 15 nucleotides line up with TRBD2. Germline CDR1 reads MDHEN; CDR2 reads SYDVKM. V shed 4 bases, J shed 4 bases, and the junction held 8 bases outside the gene matches. The CDR3 consists of 17 residues.

The chain combines TRBV21-1 with TRBJ1-1. TRBV21-1 constitutes a pseudogene. The CDR3 has 12 residues. CDR3 bases: TGTGCCAGCAAAGGGGGGGCATCTGAAGCTTTCTTT. Amino acids: CASKGGASEAFF.

This clone is medium-sized. The CDR3 bases are TGTGCCAGCAGTGACGGGACTAGCAATGAGCAGTTCTTC. It is translated as CASSDGTSNEQFF. The V call is TRBV6-4, the J call TRBJ2-1; 8 bases match TRBD2. The germline V gene encodes CDR1 MRHNA and CDR2 SNTAGT. Germline trimming cut 2 bases from V and 6 bases from J; bases unmatched to any gene: 0. The CDR3 runs 13 residues.

This clone turned up a few times. The gene calls are TRBV30 and TRBJ1-2; the match to TRBD1 covers 10 bases. Trimming removed 5 bases from V and 6 bases from J; junction bases left unmatched: 6. From germline, CDR1 is GTSNPN and CDR2 SVGIG (reference sequence). The CDR3 has 13 residues. The CDR3 loop is CAWEGQGPDGYTF. The DNA for the CDR3 is TGTGCCTGGGAGGGACAGGGGCCAGATGGCTACACCTTC.

This clone was counted between two and nine times. The chain couples TRBV4-2 to TRBJ1-1, with unresolved D. The CDR3 consists of 14 residues. The V end was cut by 4 bases, the J end by 3 bases, with 12 bases between. Germline CDR1 LGHNA, CDR2 YNFKEQ. The CDR3 protein is CASSLSMGDTEAFF. In DNA form, the CDR3 reads TGTGCCAGCAGCCTAAGTATGGGAGACACTGAAGCTTTCTTT.

This clone showed up just once. The rearrangement uses TRBV7-9 and TRBJ2-1; no reliable D call. CDR1 is SEHNR, CDR2 FQNEAQ, per germline (reference sequence). There are 15 residues in the CDR3. The V gene lost 1 base and the J gene lost 7 bases, with 14 bases spanning the gap. The CDR3 DNA reads TGTGCCAGCAGCTTAGGCTCTTTCTCTGAGAATGAGCAGTTCTTC. Amino acids: CASSLGSFSENEQFF.